The 16 T cell receptor beta chains given below trace back to one sample, sequenced in a study of blood T cell repertoires in COVID-19. Repertoires were generated with immunoSEQ multiplex PCR, while TCRdb's copy carries only in-frame clones and drops some. The sample has over 45,000 clones, roughly nine tenths seen once. The sequenced sample was peripheral blood. The receptors originated from a man aged 80 or over in a cohort sampled during active COVID-19.

The V call is TRBV5-1, the J call TRBJ1-2, with 7 bases identical to TRBD1. Unmatched junction bases numbered 0, after V lost 0 bases and J lost 4 bases. CDR3 size: 13 residues. From germline, CDR1 is SGHRS and CDR2 YFSETQ. The CDR3 region is CASSLEGAYGYTF. The CDR3 nucleotides read TGCGCCAGCAGCTTGGAGGGGGCCTATGGCTACACCTTC.

The gene calls are TRBV19 and TRBJ2-1; TRBD2 aligns across 12 bases. Germline V gene sequence: CDR1 LNHDA, CDR2 SQIVND (reference sequence). CDR3 size: 17 residues. After removal of 6 bases from V and 5 bases from J, the junction contained 11 bases not matched to a gene. The CDR3 coding sequence is TGTGCCAGTAGAAGGCTAGCGGGGGGGGCCCACAACAATGAGCAGTTCTTC. Residues: CASRRLAGGAHNNEQFF.

The chain employs TRBV7-2 and TRBJ1-1, with D possibly being TRBD1 (6 bases). V lost 5 bases and J lost 5, with 15 bases in between. CDR1 is SGHTA, CDR2 FQGNSA, per germline. The CDR3 spans 14 residues. CDR3 in amino acids: CASSVQGYGTEAFF. DNA for the CDR3: TGTGCCAGCAGCGTACAGGGTTACGGGACTGAAGCTTTCTTT.

V and J are TRBV6-5 and TRBJ2-7; 9 bases are a match to TRBD2. Trimming removed 6 bases from V and 5 bases from J; junction bases left unmatched: 8. Germline CDR1 reads MNHEY; CDR2 reads SVGAGI. The CDR3 length is 14 residues. The CDR3: CASSNSGGRNEQYF. The CDR3 bases are TGTGCCAGCAGCAATAGCGGGGGAAGGAACGAGCAGTACTTC.

The chain uses TRBV14 and TRBJ1-2, with D possibly being TRBD1 (6 bases). The CDR3 covers 13 residues. Trimming took 3 bases from V and 2 from J, leaving 7 bases between them. Per the germline V gene, CDR1 is SGHDN and CDR2 is FVKESK. CDR3 nucleotide sequence: TGTGCCAGCAGCCACGGACAGAACTATGGCTACACCTTC. Translation: CASSHGQNYGYTF.

The rearrangement links TRBV5-1 to TRBJ2-3; 8 bases are shared with TRBD1. V lost 0 bases, J lost 2 bases, and 5 bases stayed unmatched. CDR3 length: 16 amino acids. The germline V gene encodes CDR1 SGHRS and CDR2 YFSETQ. CDR3 DNA sequence: TGCGCCAGCAGCTTGGGGGACAGGACGTACACAGATACGCAGTATTTT. Protein: CASSLGDRTYTDTQYF.

The chain joins TRBV2 to TRBJ1-5; D is uncertain. The CDR3 extends over 11 amino acids. Between the trimmed V and J ends, which lost 4 bases and 6 bases, there was a span of 4 bases. CDR1 SNHLY and CDR2 FYNNEI come from the germline V gene. The CDR3 DNA follows: TGTGCCAGCAGTGCGGGTCAGCCCCAGCATTTT. Its protein product is CASSAGQPQHF.

The chain combines TRBV12-5 with TRBJ2-3; TRBD2 aligns across 7 bases. V shed 7 bases, J shed 3 bases, and the junction held 10 bases outside the gene matches. This CDR3 region has 15 residues. Germline loops: CDR1 LGHNT, CDR2 FRNRAP. CDR3 bases: TGTGCTAGTGCCCAGCCATGGGGGGGAACAGATACGCAGTATTTT. Protein: CASAQPWGGTDTQYF.

V gene TRBV7-6 combines with J gene TRBJ2-1, with a possible D match to TRBD1 (5 bases). The CDR3 length is 15 residues. Per germline, CDR1 SGHVS and CDR2 FNYEAQ. V dropped 3 bases and J dropped 0 bases, with 9 bases sitting between them. In DNA form, the CDR3 reads TGTGCCAGCAGCTTCCGACAGCACTCCTACAATGAGCAGTTCTTC. Translating gives CASSFRQHSYNEQFF. The full variable domain, completed using reference TRBV7-6 and TRBJ2-1, is GAGVSQSPRYKVTKRGQDVALRCDPISGHVSLYWYRQALGQGPEFLTYFNYEAQQDKSGLPNDRFSAERPEGSISTLTIQRTEQRDSAMYRCASSFRQHSYNEQFFGPGTRLTVL.

The rearrangement links TRBV7-9 to TRBJ2-1; 11 bases line up with TRBD2. The CDR3 is 16 residues long. The germline V gene has CDR1 SEHNR and CDR2 FQNEAQ (reference sequence). V lost 5 bases and J lost 6; bases outside the gene matches: 9. CDR3 sequence (DNA): TGTGCCAGCAGCCCGGTAGCGGGAGGGCTTTTCAATGAGCAGTTCTTC. Its translation: CASSPVAGGLFNEQFF.

The chain uses TRBV30 and TRBJ2-3, with 14 bases that match TRBD2. J lost 3 bases, V lost 3 bases, and 20 bases had no gene match. Per the germline V gene, CDR1 is GTSNPN and CDR2 is SVGIG (reference sequence). This CDR3 is 21 amino acids long. CDR3 loop: CAWRAWRTGTSGRVGTDTQYF. DNA for the CDR3: TGTGCCTGGAGGGCTTGGCGGACCGGGACTAGCGGGAGAGTGGGGACAGATACGCAGTATTTT.

The rearrangement links TRBV9 to TRBJ2-3; perhaps TRBD2 as D (5 bases). The CDR3 spans 17 residues. CDR1 is SGDLS, CDR2 YYNGEE, per germline. Trimming took off 0 bases at V and 6 bases at J, with 20 bases between the two ends. In DNA, the CDR3 is TGTGCCAGCAGCGTAGACAGACGAGGGCAGCGCAGGGATACGCAGTATTTT. Translated: CASSVDRRGQRRDTQYF.

The sample holds a few counts of this clone. This chain connects TRBV5-1 to TRBJ1-2; D not certain. Germline loops: CDR1 SGHRS, CDR2 YFSETQ. The CDR3 has 14 amino acids. Trimming cost V 4 bases and J 0 bases, with 10 bases left between them. The CDR3 spells CASSLLGANYGYTF. The DNA for the CDR3 is TGCGCCAGCAGCCTACTCGGAGCTAACTATGGCTACACCTTC. Variable domain in full (rest from reference TRBV5-1 and TRBJ1-2): KAGVTQTPRYLIKTRGQQVTLSCSPISGHRSVSWYQQTPGQGLQFLFEYFSETQRNKGNFPGRFSGRQFSNSRSEMNVSTLELGDSALYLCASSLLGANYGYTFGSGTRLTVV.

The V and J genes are TRBV2 and TRBJ1-2; 8 bases match TRBD1. CDR1 is SNHLY and CDR2 is FYNNEI in the germline V gene. Trimming removed 6 bases from V and 6 bases from J; junction bases left unmatched: 12. The CDR3 runs 15 residues. The CDR3 reads CASRKLGQARNGYTF. CDR3 DNA: TGTGCCAGCAGGAAATTGGGACAGGCCCGTAATGGCTACACCTTC. Full variable domain (missing parts from reference TRBV2 and TRBJ1-2): EPEVTQTPSHQVTQMGQEVILRCVPISNHLYFYWYRQILGQKVEFLVSFYNNEISEKSEIFDDQFSVERPDGSNFTLKIRSTKLEDSAMYFCASRKLGQARNGYTFGSGTRLTVV.

This sequence joins TRBV19 and TRBJ2-1; D unresolved. CDR1 is LNHDA and CDR2 is SQIVND in the germline V gene (reference sequence). The CDR3 is made up of 13 amino acids. Trimming cost V 10 bases and J 6 bases, with 16 bases left between them. In DNA form, the CDR3 reads TGTGCCACCACTAATTTCGGTTCCAATGAGCAGTTCTTC. Residues: CATTNFGSNEQFF.

The gene calls are TRBV9 and TRBJ2-2; possibly TRBD1 for D (7 bases). From germline, CDR1 is SGDLS and CDR2 YYNGEE. Trimming stripped 2 bases from V and 6 bases from J, with 20 bases between. This CDR3 is 17 amino acids long. CDR3 residues: CASSVQQGRSAPGELFF. CDR3 coding DNA: TGTGCCAGCAGCGTCCAACAGGGGAGGTCGGCTCCCGGGGAGCTGTTTTTT.